This T cell receptor beta chain appears in the sequencing data of a study of T-cell reconstitution after alpha-beta-depleted transplantation in children. Study-wide points: Recipient T cells and thymic progenitors that survived gave rise to the high TCRbeta diversity observed at day 60 in some patients. T cells produced anew were the main source of T-cell counts and diversity one year after transplant. Expanded clones from the graft, numbering several hundred, reportedly supplied alpha-beta T cells about two months after transplant.

In its sample, this clonotype was seen many times. The target antigen is unknown. For TCRbeta, the library was prepared with unique molecular identifiers. Via MiXCR, TCRdb re-called the PCR reads, giving one row per CDR3 protein. In the table there are 500,000 to 650,000 distinct CDR3 sequences, approximately 12% of which are singletons. V was cut by 1 base and J by 3 bases, with 10 bases left in between. The CDR3 is 14 residues long. Per the germline V gene, CDR1 is MDHEN and CDR2 is SYDVKM. The rearrangement links TRBV28 to TRBJ2-7, with D unresolved. Sequencing used PBMCs, mostly from graft donor cells, obtained 360 days after TCRalphabeta/CD19-depleted stem cell transplant. The sequence was obtained from a male patient aged 10 to 17 who had a stem cell transplant for acute myeloid leukemia, so the T cells may come from the graft donor. DNA of the CDR3: TGTGCCAGCAGTTTATCCGGGTCCCACTACGAGCAGTACTTC. It codes for CASSLSGSHYEQYF.